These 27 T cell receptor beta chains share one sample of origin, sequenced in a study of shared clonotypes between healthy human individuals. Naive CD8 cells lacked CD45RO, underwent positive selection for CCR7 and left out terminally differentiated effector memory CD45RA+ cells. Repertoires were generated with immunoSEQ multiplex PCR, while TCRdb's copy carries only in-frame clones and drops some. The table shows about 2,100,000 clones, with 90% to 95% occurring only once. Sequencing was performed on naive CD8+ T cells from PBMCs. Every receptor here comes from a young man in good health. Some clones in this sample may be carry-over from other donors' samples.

The CDR3 region is CAITTGRPGDEQFF. DNA of the CDR3: TGTGCCATCACCACGGGGAGGCCCGGCGATGAGCAGTTCTTC. This chain joins TRBV10-3 and TRBJ2-1, with a possible D match to TRBD2 (6 bases). Germline V CDR1 and CDR2: ENHRY, SYGVKD. CDR3 length: 14 residues. The V end was cut by 7 bases, the J end by 8 bases, with 18 bases between.

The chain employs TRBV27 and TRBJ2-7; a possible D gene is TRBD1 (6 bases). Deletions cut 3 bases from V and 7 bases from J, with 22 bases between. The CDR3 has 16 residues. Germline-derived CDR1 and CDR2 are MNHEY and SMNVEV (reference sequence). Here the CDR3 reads CASSFSVGQRTLEQYF. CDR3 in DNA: TGTGCCAGCAGTTTTTCGGTGGGACAAAGAACGTTGGAGCAGTACTTC.

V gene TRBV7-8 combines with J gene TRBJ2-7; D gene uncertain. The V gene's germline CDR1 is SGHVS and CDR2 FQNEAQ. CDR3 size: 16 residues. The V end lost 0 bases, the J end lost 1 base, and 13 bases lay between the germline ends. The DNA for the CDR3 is TGTGCCAGCAGCTTAGCCAACTCTAGACCTTCCTACGAGCAGTACTTC. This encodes CASSLANSRPSYEQYF. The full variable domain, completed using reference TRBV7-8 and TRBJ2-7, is GAGVSQSPRYKVAKRGQDVALRCDPISGHVSLFWYQQALGQGPEFLTYFQNEAQLDKSGLPSDRFFAERPEGSVSTLKIQRTQQEDSAVYLCASSLANSRPSYEQYFGPGTRLTVT.

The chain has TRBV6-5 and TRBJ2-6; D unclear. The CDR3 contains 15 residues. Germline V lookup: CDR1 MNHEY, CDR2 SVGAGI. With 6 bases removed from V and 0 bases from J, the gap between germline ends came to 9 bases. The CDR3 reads CASRTLVSGANVLTF. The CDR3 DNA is TGTGCCAGCAGGACACTCGTCTCTGGGGCCAACGTCCTGACTTTC.

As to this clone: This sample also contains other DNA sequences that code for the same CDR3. This chain's CDR3 is CASSSGLAGGETQYF. For the CDR3, the DNA is TGTGCCAGCAGCTCTGGACTAGCGGGAGGAGAGACCCAGTACTTC. The chain uses TRBV7-3 and TRBJ2-5, with TRBD2 identical over 14 bases. The germline V gene has CDR1 SGHTA and CDR2 FQGTGA. The V and J ends lost 4 bases and 4 bases, in that order; junction bases with no gene match: 2. This CDR3 spans 15 amino acids.

This chain's CDR3 is CAISEPGPSSGANVLTF. CDR3 in DNA: TGTGCCATCAGTGAGCCGGGACCGAGCTCTGGGGCCAACGTCCTGACTTTC. The chain has TRBV10-3 and TRBJ2-6, with D possibly being TRBD1 or TRBD2 (5 bases each). Germline V CDR1 and CDR2: ENHRY, SYGVKD. The CDR3 spans 17 residues. The V end lost 2 bases, the J end lost 0 bases, and 11 bases lay between the germline ends.

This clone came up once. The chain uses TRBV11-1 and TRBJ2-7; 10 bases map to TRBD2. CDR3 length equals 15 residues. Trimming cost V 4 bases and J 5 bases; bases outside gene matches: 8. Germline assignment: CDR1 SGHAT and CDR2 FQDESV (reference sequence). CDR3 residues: CASSSGTSVRNEQYF. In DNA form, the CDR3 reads TGTGCCAGCAGCTCTGGGACTAGCGTGAGGAACGAGCAGTACTTC. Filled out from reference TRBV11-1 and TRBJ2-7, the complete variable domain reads EAEVAQSPRYKITEKSQAVAFWCDPISGHATLYWYRQILGQGPELLVQFQDESVVDDSQLPKDRFSAERLKGVDSTLKIQPAELGDSAMYLCASSSGTSVRNEQYFGPGTRLTVT.

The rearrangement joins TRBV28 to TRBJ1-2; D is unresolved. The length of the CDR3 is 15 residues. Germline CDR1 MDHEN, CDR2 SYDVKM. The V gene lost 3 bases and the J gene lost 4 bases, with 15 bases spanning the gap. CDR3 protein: CASSFLSDGSYGYTF. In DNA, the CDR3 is TGTGCCAGCAGTTTTCTATCGGACGGAAGCTATGGCTACACCTTC.

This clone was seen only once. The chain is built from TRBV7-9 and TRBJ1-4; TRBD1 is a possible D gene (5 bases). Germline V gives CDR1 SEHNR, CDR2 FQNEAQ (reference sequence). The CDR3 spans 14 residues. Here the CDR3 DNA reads TGTGCGAGCCTTAAAGGGGCCGGGACTGAAAAACTGTTTTTT. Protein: CASLKGAGTEKLFF. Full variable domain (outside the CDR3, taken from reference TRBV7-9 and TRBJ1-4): DTGVSQNPRHKITKRGQNVTFRCDPISEHNRLYWYRQTLGQGPEFLTYFQNEAQLEKSRLLSDRFSAERPKGSFSTLEIQRTEQGDSAMYLCASLKGAGTEKLFFGSGTQLSVL.

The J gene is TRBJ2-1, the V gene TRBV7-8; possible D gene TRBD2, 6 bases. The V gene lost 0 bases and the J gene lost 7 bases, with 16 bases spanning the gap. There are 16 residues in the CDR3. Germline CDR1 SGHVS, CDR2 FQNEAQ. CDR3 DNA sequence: TGTGCCAGCAGCTTAGCGACCAGGAGCGGGCCAAATGAGCAGTTCTTC. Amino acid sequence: CASSLATRSGPNEQFF.

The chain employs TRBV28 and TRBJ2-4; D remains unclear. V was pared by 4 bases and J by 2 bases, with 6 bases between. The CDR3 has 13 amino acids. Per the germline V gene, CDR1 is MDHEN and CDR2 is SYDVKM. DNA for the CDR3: TGTGCCAGCAGTTCTGTTTCCAAAAACATTCAGTACTTC. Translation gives CASSSVSKNIQYF.

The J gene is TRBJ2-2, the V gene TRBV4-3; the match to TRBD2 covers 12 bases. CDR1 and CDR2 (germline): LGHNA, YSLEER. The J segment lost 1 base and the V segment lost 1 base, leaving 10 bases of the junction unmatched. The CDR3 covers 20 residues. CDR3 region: CASSQARTSGIVGNTGELFF. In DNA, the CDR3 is TGCGCCAGCAGCCAAGCCCGGACTAGCGGGATTGTGGGGAACACCGGGGAGCTGTTTTTT.

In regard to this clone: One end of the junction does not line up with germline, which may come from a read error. The CDR3 sequence is CASSQVPGLADEQYF. DNA for the CDR3: TGTGCCAGCAGTCAAGTACCGGGACTAGCGGACGAGCAGTACTTC. The chain employs TRBV14 and TRBJ2-7, with TRBD2 matching 11 bases. This CDR3 is built from 15 residues. Germline V gives CDR1 SGHDN, CDR2 FVKESK.

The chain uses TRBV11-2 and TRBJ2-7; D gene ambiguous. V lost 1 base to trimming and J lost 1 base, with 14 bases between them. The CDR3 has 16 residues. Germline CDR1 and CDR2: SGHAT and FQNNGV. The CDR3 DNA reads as TGTGCCAGCAGCTTAGGGTCTAGACCGCCGTCCTACGAGCAGTACTTC. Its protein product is CASSLGSRPPSYEQYF.

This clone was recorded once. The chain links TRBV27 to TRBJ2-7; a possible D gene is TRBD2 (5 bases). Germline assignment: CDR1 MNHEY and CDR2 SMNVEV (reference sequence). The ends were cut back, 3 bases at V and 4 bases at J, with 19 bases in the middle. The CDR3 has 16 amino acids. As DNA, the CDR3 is TGTGCCAGCAGTTTCCAGCCTGGGAGTCTTCCTTACGAGCAGTACTTC. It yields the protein CASSFQPGSLPYEQYF.

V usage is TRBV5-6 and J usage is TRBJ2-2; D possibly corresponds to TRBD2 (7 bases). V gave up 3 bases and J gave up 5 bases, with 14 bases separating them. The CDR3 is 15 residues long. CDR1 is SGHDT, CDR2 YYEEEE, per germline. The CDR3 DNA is TGTGCCAGCAGCTGGGGCGGGGGCAGGACCGGGGAGCTGTTTTTT. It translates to CASSWGGGRTGELFF. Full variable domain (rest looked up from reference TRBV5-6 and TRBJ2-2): DAGVTQSPTHLIKTRGQQVTLRCSPKSGHDTVSWYQQALGQGPQFIFQYYEEEERQRGNFPDRFSGHQFPNYSSELNVNALLLGDSALYLCASSWGGGRTGELFFGEGSRLTVL.

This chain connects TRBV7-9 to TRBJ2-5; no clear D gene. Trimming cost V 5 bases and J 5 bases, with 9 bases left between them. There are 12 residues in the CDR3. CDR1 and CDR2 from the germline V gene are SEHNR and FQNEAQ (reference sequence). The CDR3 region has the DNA TGTGCCAGCAGCACCGAGACGGAGACCCAGTACTTC. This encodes CASSTETETQYF.

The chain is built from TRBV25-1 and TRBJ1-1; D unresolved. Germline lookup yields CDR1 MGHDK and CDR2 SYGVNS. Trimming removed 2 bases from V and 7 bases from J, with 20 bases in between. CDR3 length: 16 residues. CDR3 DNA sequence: TGTGCCAGCAGTGAACCGCAGGCAAGAGCTGGCGGTGAAGCTTTCTTT. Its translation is CASSEPQARAGGEAFF.

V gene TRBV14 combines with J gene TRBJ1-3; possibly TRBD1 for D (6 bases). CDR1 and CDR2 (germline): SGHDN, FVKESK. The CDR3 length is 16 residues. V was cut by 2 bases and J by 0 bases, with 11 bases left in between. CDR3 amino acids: CASSQWGPTSGNTIYF. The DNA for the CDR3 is TGTGCCAGCAGCCAATGGGGGCCGACCTCTGGAAACACCATATATTTT.

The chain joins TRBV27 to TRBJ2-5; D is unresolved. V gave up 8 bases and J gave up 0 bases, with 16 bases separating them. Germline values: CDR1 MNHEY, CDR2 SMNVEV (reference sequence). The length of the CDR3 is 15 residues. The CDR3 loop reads CASGVSWQNQETQYF. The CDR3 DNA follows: TGTGCCAGCGGTGTTAGTTGGCAGAACCAAGAGACCCAGTACTTC.

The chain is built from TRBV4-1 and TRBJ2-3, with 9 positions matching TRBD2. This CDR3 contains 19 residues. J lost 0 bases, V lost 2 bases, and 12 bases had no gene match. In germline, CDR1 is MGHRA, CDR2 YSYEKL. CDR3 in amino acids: CASSQRPGGLAGSTDTQYF. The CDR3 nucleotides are TGCGCCAGCAGCCAACGCCCCGGTGGGCTAGCGGGGAGCACAGATACGCAGTATTTT.

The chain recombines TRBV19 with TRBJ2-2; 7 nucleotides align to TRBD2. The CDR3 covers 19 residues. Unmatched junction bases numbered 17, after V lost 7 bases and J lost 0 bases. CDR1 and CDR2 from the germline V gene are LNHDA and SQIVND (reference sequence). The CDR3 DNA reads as TGTGCCAGTAAGCGGGACGGGGCGATGATCTACCCGAACACCGGGGAGCTGTTTTTT. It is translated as CASKRDGAMIYPNTGELFF.

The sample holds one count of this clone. In DNA, the CDR3 is TGTGCCAGCAGCGTCGGGGGGGAGGGAGAAAAACTGTTTTTT. Translated: CASSVGGEGEKLFF. The chain joins TRBV7-9 to TRBJ1-4, with D perhaps matching TRBD1 (5 bases). The CDR3 loop spans 14 amino acids. Germline CDR1 reads SEHNR; CDR2 reads FQNEAQ (reference sequence). The V end lost 5 bases, the J end lost 8 bases, and 15 bases lay between the germline ends.

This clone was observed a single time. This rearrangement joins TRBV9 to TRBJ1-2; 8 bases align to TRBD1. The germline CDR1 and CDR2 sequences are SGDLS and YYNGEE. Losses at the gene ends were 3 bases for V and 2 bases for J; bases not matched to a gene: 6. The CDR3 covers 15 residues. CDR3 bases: TGTGCCAGCAGCGCCGGACAGGGTGGGAACTATGGCTACACCTTC. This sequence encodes CASSAGQGGNYGYTF.

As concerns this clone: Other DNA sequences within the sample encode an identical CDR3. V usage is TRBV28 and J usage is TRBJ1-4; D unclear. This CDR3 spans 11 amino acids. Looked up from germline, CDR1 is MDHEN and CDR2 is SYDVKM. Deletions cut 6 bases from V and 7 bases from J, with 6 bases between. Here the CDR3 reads CASSLSEKLFF. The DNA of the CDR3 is TGTGCCAGCAGCCTAAGTGAAAAACTGTTTTTT.

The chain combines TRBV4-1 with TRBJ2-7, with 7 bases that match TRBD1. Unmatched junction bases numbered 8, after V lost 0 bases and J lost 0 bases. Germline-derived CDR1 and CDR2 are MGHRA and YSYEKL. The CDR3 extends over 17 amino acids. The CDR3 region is CASSQETDRAVSYEQYF. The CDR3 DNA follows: TGCGCCAGCAGCCAAGAAACTGACAGGGCCGTCTCCTACGAGCAGTACTTC.

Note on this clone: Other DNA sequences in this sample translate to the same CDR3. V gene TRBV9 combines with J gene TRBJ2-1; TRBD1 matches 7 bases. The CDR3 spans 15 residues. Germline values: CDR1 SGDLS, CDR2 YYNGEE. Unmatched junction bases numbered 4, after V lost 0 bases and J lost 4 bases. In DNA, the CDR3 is TGTGCCAGCAGCGTAGGGCAGGGGGTTTACAATGAGCAGTTCTTC. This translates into CASSVGQGVYNEQFF. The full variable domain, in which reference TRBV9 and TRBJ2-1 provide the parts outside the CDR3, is DSGVTQTPKHLITATGQRVTLRCSPRSGDLSVYWYQQSLDQGLQFLIQYYNGEERAKGNILERFSAQQFPDLHSELNLSSLELGDSALYFCASSVGQGVYNEQFFGPGTRLTVL.